The 3 T cell receptor beta chains below all came from one sample that was sequenced in a study of identical twins. TCRdb analysed the 5' RACE reads with MiXCR anew, one entry per CDR3 protein. The table records about 530,000 distinct CDR3 sequences, roughly 15% of them present only once. The sample was also linked to a second study, of yellow fever vaccine responses in identical twins.

Sample: CD4+ T cells sorted from blood. Receptors originate from a woman younger than 35 in good health.

The V gene is TRBV7-9, the J gene TRBJ2-6, with D unresolved. The V and J ends lost 2 bases and 5 bases respectively, with 10 bases between them. Germline V gives CDR1 SEHNR, CDR2 FQNEAQ (reference sequence). The CDR3 contains 15 residues. The DNA of the CDR3 is TGTGCCAGCAGCTTAAGAGAAATCCGGGCCAACGTCCTGACTTTC. It translates to CASSLREIRANVLTF.

The chain links TRBV5-1 to TRBJ2-7; TRBD2 aligns across 10 bases. There are 14 residues in the CDR3. In germline, CDR1 is SGHRS, CDR2 YFSETQ. After removal of 2 bases from V and 2 bases from J, the junction contained 1 base not matched to a gene. CDR3 region: CASSFLAGAYEQYF. In DNA, the CDR3 is TGCGCCAGCAGCTTTCTAGCGGGAGCCTACGAGCAGTACTTC.

The chain is built from TRBV3-1 and TRBJ2-3; perhaps TRBD1 as D (6 bases). CDR3 length: 15 residues. V was shortened by 5 bases and J by 3 bases, with 15 bases between the two germline ends. In germline, CDR1 is LGHDT, CDR2 YNNKEL (reference sequence). The CDR3 protein is CASSSEKDRTDTQYF. The CDR3 DNA follows: TGTGCCAGCAGCTCAGAGAAGGACAGAACAGATACGCAGTATTTT.